The 30 T cell receptor beta chains given below trace back to one sample, sequenced in a study of PD-L1 blockade in urothelial cancer. The time point here: pretreatment peripheral blood. The assay was immunoSEQ multiplex PCR, and TCRdb's table has in-frame clones only and misses some. The table lists tens of thousands of clones, around 84% of them singletons. This specimen was PBMCs, taken around atezolizumab (anti-PD-L1) treatment. The receptors here all came from a woman aged 70-85 years with urothelial cancer.

The chain employs TRBV30 and TRBJ1-2; a weak D match, TRBD1 (6 bases). Germline loops: CDR1 GTSNPN, CDR2 SVGIG (reference sequence). The CDR3 contains 12 residues. V lost 2 bases and J 8 bases, leaving 12 bases between the germline ends. This CDR3 reads CAWSMGGRGYTF. The CDR3 DNA sequence: TGTGCCTGGAGTATGGGGGGGCGAGGCTACACCTTC.

V gene TRBV29-1 combines with J gene TRBJ2-1; 15 nucleotides line up with TRBD2. Germline V lookup: CDR1 SQVTM, CDR2 ANQGSEA. The CDR3 is 14 amino acids. V lost 7 bases, J lost 9 bases, and 7 bases stayed unmatched. The CDR3 DNA reads TGCAGCGCCCGGACTAGCGGGAGGGCCAGTGAGCAGTTCTTC. It is translated as CSARTSGRASEQFF.

The gene calls are TRBV11-3 and TRBJ1-1; perhaps TRBD1 as D (6 bases). This CDR3 is built from 19 residues. The germline CDR1 and CDR2 sequences are SGHNT and YENEEA. V was clipped by 5 bases and J by 1 base, with 26 bases between them. The DNA of the CDR3 is TGTGCCAGCAGCACCCGACCGATACAGGGTTCTATCGGGAACACTGAAGCTTTCTTT. Encoded protein: CASSTRPIQGSIGNTEAFF.

This chain uses TRBV6-5 with TRBJ2-5; possibly TRBD2 for D (5 bases). The assigned J gene may be wrong: the sequence end matches TRBJ2-7 better. The CDR3 is 16 amino acids. Germline V gene lookup returns CDR1 MNHEY and CDR2 SVGAGI. This CDR3 is CASSYTRSSEGYEQYF. In DNA, the CDR3 is TGTGCCAGCAGTTACACCAGATCTTCAGAGGGTTACGAGCAGTACTTC.

This clone was seen a few times. The V gene is TRBV14, the J gene TRBJ2-1; the D gene is possibly TRBD2 (7 bases). The CDR3 is 16 residues long. CDR1 and CDR2 (germline): SGHDN, FVKESK. The V end lost 1 base, the J end lost 6 bases, and 16 bases lay between the germline ends. CDR3 protein: CASSQVWGGPLNEQFF. The CDR3 nucleotides read TGTGCCAGCAGCCAAGTTTGGGGGGGGCCTCTCAATGAGCAGTTCTTC.

The chain has TRBV4-1 and TRBJ1-1, with no clear D. Trimming took 0 bases from V and 11 from J, leaving 13 bases between them. CDR1 MGHRA and CDR2 YSYEKL come from the germline V gene. The CDR3 spans 13 residues. CDR3 in amino acids: CASSQDGVSGAFF. DNA of the CDR3: TGCGCCAGCAGCCAAGATGGGGTTTCGGGGGCTTTCTTT.

This clone was recorded once. The V gene is TRBV5-1, the J gene TRBJ2-7; D may be TRBD2 (6 bases). CDR1 is SGHRS, CDR2 YFSETQ, per germline. Trimming shortened V by 7 bases and J by 0 bases, and 11 bases separated the two germline ends. There are 13 residues in the CDR3. CDR3 sequence (DNA): TGCGCCAGCCAGGACGGGAGCTCCTACGAGCAGTACTTC. Its translation: CASQDGSSYEQYF.

The V call is TRBV10-3, the J call TRBJ2-7, with a weak D call TRBD1 (6 bases). V dropped 0 bases and J dropped 2 bases, with 11 bases sitting between them. CDR1 and CDR2 from the germline V gene are ENHRY and SYGVKD. The CDR3 is made up of 15 amino acids. The CDR3 loop is CAISESDSPPYEQYF. DNA for the CDR3: TGTGCCATCAGTGAGTCGGACAGCCCTCCCTACGAGCAGTACTTC.

This chain links TRBV13 with TRBJ1-1; 10 bases are a match to TRBD1. Germline-derived CDR1 and CDR2 are PRHDT and FYEKMQ (reference sequence). V lost 4 bases, J lost 6 bases, and 8 bases stayed unmatched. The CDR3 covers 15 residues. CDR3 in amino acids: CASSSPTGGKAEAFF. CDR3 nucleotide sequence: TGTGCCAGCAGCTCCCCGACAGGGGGCAAGGCTGAAGCTTTCTTT.

The J gene is TRBJ1-5, the V gene TRBV30; 8 positions match TRBD1. V lost 3 bases and J lost 4; bases outside the gene matches: 2. CDR1 is GTSNPN and CDR2 is SVGIG in the germline V gene (reference sequence). The CDR3 is made up of 13 amino acids. In DNA, the CDR3 is TGTGCCTGGAGCGGACAGGGTAATCAGCCCCAGCATTTT. Translation: CAWSGQGNQPQHF.

This clone was seen a few times. V and J are TRBV5-8 and TRBJ2-1; TRBD1 matches 7 bases. The CDR3 totals 13 residues. Germline loops: CDR1 SGHTS, CDR2 YDEGEE. Losses at the gene ends were 5 bases for V and 3 bases for J; bases not matched to a gene: 2. The CDR3 DNA reads as TGTGCCAGCAGAGGGACAGACTACAATGAGCAGTTCTTC. Translation gives CASRGTDYNEQFF.

The chain has TRBV5-6 and TRBJ2-1; D unresolved. The CDR3 extends over 13 amino acids. The V gene lost 2 bases and the J gene lost 9 bases, with 12 bases spanning the gap. Germline V lookup: CDR1 SGHDT, CDR2 YYEEEE. The CDR3 region is CASSFSYAAEQFF. The CDR3 DNA reads as TGTGCCAGCAGCTTTAGTTACGCCGCTGAGCAGTTCTTC.

This chain joins TRBV6-5 and TRBJ1-4, with D possibly matching TRBD1 (5 bases). The CDR3 is made up of 14 amino acids. Germline CDR1 MNHEY, CDR2 SVGAGI. The V end was cut by 2 bases, the J end by 3 bases, with 7 bases between. As DNA, the CDR3 is TGTGCCAGCAGTTACGGACAAGCTAATGAAAAACTGTTTTTT. It translates to CASSYGQANEKLFF.

The chain recombines TRBV28 with TRBJ2-7; 10 bases are shared with TRBD2. The V segment lost 6 bases and the J segment 2 bases; nucleotides outside the gene matches: 13. This CDR3 comprises 17 residues. CDR1 and CDR2 from the germline V gene are MDHEN and SYDVKM. CDR3 coding DNA: TGTGCCAGCAGACAGAACGGGGGGGGGACTAGCGCCTACGAGCAGTACTTC. Translating it yields CASRQNGGGTSAYEQYF. The variable domain in full, completed from reference TRBV28 and TRBJ2-7, reads DVKVTQSSRYLVKRTGEKVFLECVQDMDHENMFWYRQDPGLGLRLIYFSYDVKMKEKGDIPEGYSVSREKKERFSLILESASTNQTSMYLCASRQNGGGTSAYEQYFGPGTRLTVT.

J is TRBJ1-2 and V is TRBV4-3; weak D call: TRBD1 (6 bases). This CDR3 region has 15 residues. Trimming took 4 bases from V and 8 from J, leaving 20 bases between them. CDR1 is LGHNA, CDR2 YSLEER, per germline. CDR3 protein: CASSPAGQPLRGYTF. Here the CDR3 DNA reads TGCGCCAGCAGCCCAGCCGGACAGCCCCTGCGAGGCTACACCTTC.

The gene calls are TRBV27 and TRBJ1-5; the D gene is possibly TRBD1 (5 bases). V lost 2 bases and J 0 bases, leaving 8 bases between the germline ends. The CDR3 extends over 15 amino acids. CDR1 and CDR2 from the germline V gene are MNHEY and SMNVEV (reference sequence). For the CDR3, the DNA is TGTGCCAGCAGTTTAAAAGGGGATAGCAATCAGCCCCAGCATTTT. Protein sequence: CASSLKGDSNQPQHF.

The chain has TRBV28 and TRBJ2-3, with 8 bases identical to TRBD2. V was clipped by 5 bases and J by 6 bases; unmatched bases: 7. CDR3 length equals 14 residues. CDR1 MDHEN and CDR2 SYDVKM come from the germline V gene. CDR3 region: CASSLTAGADTQYF. CDR3 DNA: TGTGCCAGCAGTCTCACAGCGGGAGCCGATACGCAGTATTTT. Full variable domain (outside the CDR3, taken from reference TRBV28 and TRBJ2-3): DVKVTQSSRYLVKRTGEKVFLECVQDMDHENMFWYRQDPGLGLRLIYFSYDVKMKEKGDIPEGYSVSREKKERFSLILESASTNQTSMYLCASSLTAGADTQYFGPGTRLTVL.

V and J are TRBV5-1 and TRBJ1-6; D gene unclear. The CDR3 sequence is 14 residues long. Per germline, CDR1 SGHRS and CDR2 YFSETQ. Trimming removed 0 bases from V and 7 bases from J, with 8 bases in between. CDR3 coding DNA: TGCGCCAGCAGCTTGGGGGGAGGAAATTCACCCCTCCACTTT. It translates to CASSLGGGNSPLHF.

This chain uses TRBV18 with TRBJ2-3; 9 bases map to TRBD1. The germline gives CDR1 KGHSH, CDR2 LQKENI. The CDR3 runs 14 residues. With V trimmed by 2 bases and J by 5 bases, 2 bases remained unmatched. CDR3: CASSPGTGRDTQYF. The CDR3 DNA reads as TGTGCCAGCTCACCAGGGACAGGGAGAGATACGCAGTATTTT.

This rearrangement joins TRBV25-1 to TRBJ2-2, with TRBD2 matching 7 bases. Germline assignment: CDR1 MGHDK and CDR2 SYGVNS. The V gene end was trimmed by 7 bases and the J gene end by 0 bases; junction bases not matched to a gene: 14. The CDR3 totals 18 residues. CDR3 region: CASTWVVLAATNTGELFF. In DNA, the CDR3 is TGTGCCAGCACCTGGGTGGTGCTAGCGGCAACGAACACCGGGGAGCTGTTTTTT.

The V and J genes are TRBV30 and TRBJ2-2; tentative D call: TRBD1 (5 bases). The CDR3 is 13 residues long. Germline CDR1 reads GTSNPN; CDR2 reads SVGIG (reference sequence). Trimming removed 2 bases at V and 4 bases at J, with 8 bases between. Here the CDR3 DNA reads TGTGCCTGGAGTCCAGGGTTCACCGGGGAGCTGTTTTTT. This sequence encodes CAWSPGFTGELFF.

The chain has TRBV4-1 and TRBJ2-2; 7 bases map to TRBD2. Losses at the gene ends were 6 bases for V and 2 bases for J; bases not matched to a gene: 9. The CDR3 is 16 residues long. Germline CDR1 MGHRA, CDR2 YSYEKL. The CDR3 reads CASSYIPGLNTGELFF. The CDR3, as DNA: TGCGCCAGCAGTTATATACCGGGACTAAACACCGGGGAGCTGTTTTTT.

This clone was recorded once. This sequence joins TRBV25-1 and TRBJ2-5; 9 nucleotides line up with TRBD2. The CDR3 totals 18 residues. Trimming removed 4 bases from V and 4 bases from J; junction bases left unmatched: 16. Germline lookup yields CDR1 MGHDK and CDR2 SYGVNS. The CDR3 reads CASSVGRRGGGAGETQYF. The CDR3 DNA sequence: TGTGCCAGCAGTGTTGGGCGGCGGGGCGGGGGGGCTGGAGAGACCCAGTACTTC.

The chain joins TRBV6-1 to TRBJ1-5; possible D gene TRBD1, 6 bases. This CDR3 has 15 residues. V was clipped by 2 bases and J by 5 bases, with 13 bases between them. Germline CDR1 MNHNS, CDR2 SASEGT. As DNA, the CDR3 is TGTGCCAGCAGTGAATCGATGGACAGCCATCAGCCCCAGCATTTT. It encodes CASSESMDSHQPQHF.

The chain recombines TRBV19 with TRBJ1-1, with D unclear. Germline-derived CDR1 and CDR2 are LNHDA and SQIVND (reference sequence). This CDR3 spans 13 amino acids. Trimming removed 4 bases at V and 2 bases at J, with 8 bases between. CDR3 in amino acids: CASSTGGNTEAFF. In DNA, the CDR3 is TGTGCCAGTAGTACCGGCGGAAACACTGAAGCTTTCTTT.

This clone was observed a handful of times. The chain couples TRBV5-1 to TRBJ1-1; D is ambiguous. The ends were cut back, 0 bases at V and 0 bases at J, with 3 bases in the middle. The CDR3 totals 13 residues. Germline V lookup: CDR1 SGHRS, CDR2 YFSETQ. The CDR3 region is CASSLAVNTEAFF. In DNA form, the CDR3 reads TGCGCCAGCAGCTTGGCCGTGAACACTGAAGCTTTCTTT.

The J gene is TRBJ1-2, the V gene TRBV13; possibly TRBD1 for D (6 bases). The germline CDR1 and CDR2 sequences are PRHDT and FYEKMQ (reference sequence). The length of the CDR3 is 13 residues. Trimming left V 4 bases short and J 7 bases short, with 13 bases between. As DNA, the CDR3 is TGTGCCAGCAGCTCACAGGGTGAGGGTGGCTACACCTTC. This encodes CASSSQGEGGYTF.

V gene TRBV5-1 combines with J gene TRBJ2-6; D ambiguous. The CDR3 sequence is 15 residues long. Germline V gene data show CDR1 as SGHRS and CDR2 as YFSETQ. Deletions cut 0 bases from V and 0 bases from J, with 4 bases between. The CDR3 sequence is CASSLADSGANVLTF. CDR3 DNA sequence: TGCGCCAGCAGCTTGGCAGACTCTGGGGCCAACGTCCTGACTTTC.

The V call is TRBV7-2, the J call TRBJ2-3; D remains ambiguous. V was cut by 1 base and J by 0 bases, with 11 bases left in between. The CDR3 is 16 residues long. Germline V CDR1 and CDR2: SGHTA, FQGNSA. The CDR3 DNA reads TGTGCCAGCAGCTTAGTAGGTCAGGTGAGCACAGATACGCAGTATTTT. Protein sequence: CASSLVGQVSTDTQYF.

CDR3 in amino acids: CASSDRGAYEQYF. CDR3 bases: TGTGCCAGCAGCGATCGGGGGGCCTACGAGCAGTACTTC. The chain joins TRBV7-2 to TRBJ2-7; 7 bases are a match to TRBD2. CDR3 length: 13 amino acids. CDR1 and CDR2 (germline): SGHTA, FQGNSA. After removal of 5 bases from V and 2 bases from J, the junction contained 3 bases not matched to a gene.